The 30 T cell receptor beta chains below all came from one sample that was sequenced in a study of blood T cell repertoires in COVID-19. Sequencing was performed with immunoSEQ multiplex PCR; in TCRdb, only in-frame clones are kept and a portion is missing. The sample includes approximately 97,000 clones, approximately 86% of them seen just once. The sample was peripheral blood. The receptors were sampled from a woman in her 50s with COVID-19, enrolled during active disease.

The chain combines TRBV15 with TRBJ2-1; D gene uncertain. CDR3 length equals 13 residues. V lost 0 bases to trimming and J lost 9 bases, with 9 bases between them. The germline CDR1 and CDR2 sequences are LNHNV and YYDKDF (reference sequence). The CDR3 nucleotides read TGTGCCACCAGCAGAGATTCATCCCCTGAGCAGTTCTTC. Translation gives CATSRDSSPEQFF.

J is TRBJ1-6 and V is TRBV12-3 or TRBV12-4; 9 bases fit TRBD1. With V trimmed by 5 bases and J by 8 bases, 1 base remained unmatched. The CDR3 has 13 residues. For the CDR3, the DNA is TGTGCCAGCAGTGACAGGGGGGATTCACCCCTCCACTTT. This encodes CASSDRGDSPLHF.

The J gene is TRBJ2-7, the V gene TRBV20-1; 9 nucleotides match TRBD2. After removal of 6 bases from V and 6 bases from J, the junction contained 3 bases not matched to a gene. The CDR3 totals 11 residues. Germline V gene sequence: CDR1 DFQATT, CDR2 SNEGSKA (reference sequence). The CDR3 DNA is TGCAGTGCCGCGGGGGGGGCCGAGCAGTACTTC. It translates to CSAAGGAEQYF.

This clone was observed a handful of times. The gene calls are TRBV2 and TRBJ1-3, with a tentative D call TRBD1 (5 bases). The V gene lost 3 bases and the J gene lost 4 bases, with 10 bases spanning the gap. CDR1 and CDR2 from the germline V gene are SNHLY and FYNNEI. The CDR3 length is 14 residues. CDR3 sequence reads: CASSDGQGGNTIYF. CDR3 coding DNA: TGTGCCAGCAGTGATGGGCAGGGAGGAAACACCATATATTTT.

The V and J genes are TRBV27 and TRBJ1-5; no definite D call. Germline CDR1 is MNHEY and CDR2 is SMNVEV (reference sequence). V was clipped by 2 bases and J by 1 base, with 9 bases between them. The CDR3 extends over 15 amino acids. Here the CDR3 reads CASSLTALSNQPQHF. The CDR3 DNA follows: TGTGCCAGCAGTTTAACAGCTTTGAGCAATCAGCCCCAGCATTTT.

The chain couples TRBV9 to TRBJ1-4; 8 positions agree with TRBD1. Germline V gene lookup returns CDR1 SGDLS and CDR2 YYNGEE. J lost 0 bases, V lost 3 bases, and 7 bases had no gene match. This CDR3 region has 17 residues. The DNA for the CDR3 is TGTGCCAGCAGCGGTAGACAGGGGACGGCAACTAATGAAAAACTGTTTTTT. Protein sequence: CASSGRQGTATNEKLFF. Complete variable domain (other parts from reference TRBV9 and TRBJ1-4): DSGVTQTPKHLITATGQRVTLRCSPRSGDLSVYWYQQSLDQGLQFLIQYYNGEERAKGNILERFSAQQFPDLHSELNLSSLELGDSALYFCASSGRQGTATNEKLFFGSGTQLSVL.

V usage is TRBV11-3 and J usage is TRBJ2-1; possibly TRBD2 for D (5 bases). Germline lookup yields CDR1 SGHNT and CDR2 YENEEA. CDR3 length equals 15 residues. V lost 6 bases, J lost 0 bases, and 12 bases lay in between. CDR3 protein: CASSSRVSSYNEQFF. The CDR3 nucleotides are TGTGCCAGCAGTTCGCGGGTTTCCTCCTACAATGAGCAGTTCTTC.

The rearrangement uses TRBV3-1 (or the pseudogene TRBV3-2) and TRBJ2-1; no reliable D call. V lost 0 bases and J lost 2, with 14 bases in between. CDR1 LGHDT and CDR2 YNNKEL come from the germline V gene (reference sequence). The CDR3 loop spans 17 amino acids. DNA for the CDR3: TGTGCCAGCAGCCAAGATCATCGGTCTGGAGCCTACAATGAGCAGTTCTTC. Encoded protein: CASSQDHRSGAYNEQFF.

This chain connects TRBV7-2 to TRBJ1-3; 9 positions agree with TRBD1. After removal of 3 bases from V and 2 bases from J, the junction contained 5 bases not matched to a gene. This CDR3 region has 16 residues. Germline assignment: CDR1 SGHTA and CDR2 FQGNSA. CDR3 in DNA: TGTGCCAGCAGCTTTACACAGGGGGCGGCTGGAAACACCATATATTTT. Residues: CASSFTQGAAGNTIYF.

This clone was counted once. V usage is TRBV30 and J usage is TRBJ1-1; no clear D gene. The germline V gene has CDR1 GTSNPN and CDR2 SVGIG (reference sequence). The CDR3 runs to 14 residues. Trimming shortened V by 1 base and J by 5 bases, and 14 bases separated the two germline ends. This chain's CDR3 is CAWSESTQWTEAFF. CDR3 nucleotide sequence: TGTGCCTGGAGTGAGAGCACCCAATGGACTGAAGCTTTCTTT.

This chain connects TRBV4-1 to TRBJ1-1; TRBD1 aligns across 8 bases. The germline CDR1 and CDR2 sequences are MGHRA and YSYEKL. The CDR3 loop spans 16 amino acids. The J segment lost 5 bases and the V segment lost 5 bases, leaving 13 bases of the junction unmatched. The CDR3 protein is CASSKTPGQGGTEAFF. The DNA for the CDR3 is TGCGCCAGCAGCAAAACCCCCGGACAGGGAGGAACTGAAGCTTTCTTT.

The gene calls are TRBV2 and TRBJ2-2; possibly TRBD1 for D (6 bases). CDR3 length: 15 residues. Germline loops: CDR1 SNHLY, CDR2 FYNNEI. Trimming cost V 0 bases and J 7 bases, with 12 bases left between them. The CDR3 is CASSEADRFGGELFF. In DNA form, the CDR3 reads TGTGCCAGCAGTGAAGCGGACAGATTTGGCGGGGAGCTGTTTTTT.

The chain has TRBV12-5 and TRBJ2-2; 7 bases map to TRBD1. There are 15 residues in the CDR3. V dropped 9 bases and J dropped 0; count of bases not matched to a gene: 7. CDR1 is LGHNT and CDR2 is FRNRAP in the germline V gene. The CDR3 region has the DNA TGTGCTAGGCCCCGGGACAGAACGAACACCGGGGAGCTGTTTTTT. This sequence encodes CARPRDRTNTGELFF.

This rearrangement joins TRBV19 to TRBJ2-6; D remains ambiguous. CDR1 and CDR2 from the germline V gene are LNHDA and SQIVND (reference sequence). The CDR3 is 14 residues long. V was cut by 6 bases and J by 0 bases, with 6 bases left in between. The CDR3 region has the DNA TGTGCCAGTAGACTCGTCTCTGGGGCCAACGTCCTGACTTTC. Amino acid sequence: CASRLVSGANVLTF.

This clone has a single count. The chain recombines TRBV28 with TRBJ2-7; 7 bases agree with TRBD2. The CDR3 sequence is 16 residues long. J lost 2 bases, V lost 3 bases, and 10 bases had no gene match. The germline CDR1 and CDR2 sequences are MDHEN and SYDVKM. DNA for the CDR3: TGTGCCAGCAGTTTGGTCGCGGGAGTCTCAGCCTACGAGCAGTACTTC. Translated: CASSLVAGVSAYEQYF. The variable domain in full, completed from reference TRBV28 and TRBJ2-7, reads DVKVTQSSRYLVKRTGEKVFLECVQDMDHENMFWYRQDPGLGLRLIYFSYDVKMKEKGDIPEGYSVSREKKERFSLILESASTNQTSMYLCASSLVAGVSAYEQYFGPGTRLTVT.

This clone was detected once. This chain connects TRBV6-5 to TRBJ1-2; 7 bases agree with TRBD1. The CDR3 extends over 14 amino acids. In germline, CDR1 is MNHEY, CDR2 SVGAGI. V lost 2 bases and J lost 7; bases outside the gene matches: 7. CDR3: CASSYDRAASGYTF. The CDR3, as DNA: TGTGCCAGCAGTTACGACAGGGCCGCGTCTGGCTACACCTTC.

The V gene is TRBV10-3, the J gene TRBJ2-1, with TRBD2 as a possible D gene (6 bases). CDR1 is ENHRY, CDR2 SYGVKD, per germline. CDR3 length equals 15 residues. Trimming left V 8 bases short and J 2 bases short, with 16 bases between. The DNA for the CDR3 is TGTGCCATCCAAACCGGCCCGGGGGCCTACAATGAGCAGTTCTTC. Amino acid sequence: CAIQTGPGAYNEQFF.

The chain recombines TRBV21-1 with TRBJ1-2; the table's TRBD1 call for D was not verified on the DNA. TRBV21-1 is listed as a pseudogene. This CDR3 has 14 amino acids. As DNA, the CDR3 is TGTGCCAGCAGCAAAGCCGGGACAGGGGATGGCTACACCTTC. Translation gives CASSKAGTGDGYTF.

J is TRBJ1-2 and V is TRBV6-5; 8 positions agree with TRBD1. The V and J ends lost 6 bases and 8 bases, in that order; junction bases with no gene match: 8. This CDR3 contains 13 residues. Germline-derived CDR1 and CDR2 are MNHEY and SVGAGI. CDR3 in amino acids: CASRDQGAYGYTF. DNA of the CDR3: TGTGCCAGCAGGGACCAGGGGGCGTACGGCTACACCTTC.

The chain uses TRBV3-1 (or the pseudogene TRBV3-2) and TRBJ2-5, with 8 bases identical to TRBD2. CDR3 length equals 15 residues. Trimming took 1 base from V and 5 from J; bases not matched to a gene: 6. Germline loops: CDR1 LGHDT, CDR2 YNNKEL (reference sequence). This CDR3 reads CASSQVAGGGETQYF. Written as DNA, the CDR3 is TGTGCCAGCAGCCAAGTCGCGGGGGGTGGGGAGACCCAGTACTTC.

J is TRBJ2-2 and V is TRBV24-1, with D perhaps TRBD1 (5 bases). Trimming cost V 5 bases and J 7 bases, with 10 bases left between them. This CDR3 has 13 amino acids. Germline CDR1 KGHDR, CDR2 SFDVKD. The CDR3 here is CATSVRGSGELFF. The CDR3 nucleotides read TGTGCCACCAGTGTTAGGGGAAGCGGGGAGCTGTTTTTT.

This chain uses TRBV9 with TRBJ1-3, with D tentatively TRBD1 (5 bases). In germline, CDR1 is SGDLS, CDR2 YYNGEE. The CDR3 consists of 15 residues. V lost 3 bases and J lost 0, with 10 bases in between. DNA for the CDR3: TGTGCCAGCAGCGCGGGGGGTCACTCTGGAAACACCATATATTTT. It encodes CASSAGGHSGNTIYF. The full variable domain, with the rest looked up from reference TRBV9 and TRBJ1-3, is DSGVTQTPKHLITATGQRVTLRCSPRSGDLSVYWYQQSLDQGLQFLIQYYNGEERAKGNILERFSAQQFPDLHSELNLSSLELGDSALYFCASSAGGHSGNTIYFGEGSWLTVV.

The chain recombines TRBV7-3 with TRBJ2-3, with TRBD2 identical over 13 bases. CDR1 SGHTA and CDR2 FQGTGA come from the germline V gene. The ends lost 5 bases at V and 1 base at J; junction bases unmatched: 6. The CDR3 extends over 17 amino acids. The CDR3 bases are TGTGCCAGCAGCCTAGCCGGGACTAGCGGGGGCACAGATACGCAGTATTTT. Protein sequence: CASSLAGTSGGTDTQYF.

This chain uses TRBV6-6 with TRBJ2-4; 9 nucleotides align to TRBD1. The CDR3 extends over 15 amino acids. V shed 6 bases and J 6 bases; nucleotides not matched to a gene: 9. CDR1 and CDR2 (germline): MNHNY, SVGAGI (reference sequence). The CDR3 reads CASRPPGQGVNIQYF. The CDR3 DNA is TGTGCCAGCAGACCTCCGGGACAGGGCGTAAACATTCAGTACTTC.

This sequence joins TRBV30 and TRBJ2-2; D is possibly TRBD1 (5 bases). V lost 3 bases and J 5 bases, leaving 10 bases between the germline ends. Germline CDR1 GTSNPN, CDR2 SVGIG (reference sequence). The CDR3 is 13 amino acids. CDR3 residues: CAWRGQGTGELFF. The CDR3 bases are TGTGCCTGGAGGGGGCAGGGAACCGGGGAGCTGTTTTTT.

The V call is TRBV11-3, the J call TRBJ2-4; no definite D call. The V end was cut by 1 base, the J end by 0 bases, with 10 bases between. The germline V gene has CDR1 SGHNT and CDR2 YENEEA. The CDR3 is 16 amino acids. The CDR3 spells CASSLGKILAKNIQYF. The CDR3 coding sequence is TGTGCCAGCAGCTTAGGCAAGATACTAGCCAAAAACATTCAGTACTTC.

The CDR3 nucleotides read TGTGCCAGCAGCCCGGACAGGGCCCAGTACTTC. It yields the protein CASSPDRAQYF. This rearrangement joins TRBV7-2 to TRBJ2-5, with TRBD1 matching 8 bases. The V and J ends lost 5 bases and 9 bases, in that order; junction bases with no gene match: 2. The germline gives CDR1 SGHTA, CDR2 FQGNSA. The length of the CDR3 is 11 residues.

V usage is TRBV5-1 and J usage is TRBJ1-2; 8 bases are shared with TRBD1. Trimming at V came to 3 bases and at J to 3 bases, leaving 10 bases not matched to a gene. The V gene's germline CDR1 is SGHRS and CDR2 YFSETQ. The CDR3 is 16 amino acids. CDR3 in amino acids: CASSSPDREGDYGYTF. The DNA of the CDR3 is TGCGCCAGCAGCTCCCCGGACAGGGAAGGAGACTATGGCTACACCTTC.

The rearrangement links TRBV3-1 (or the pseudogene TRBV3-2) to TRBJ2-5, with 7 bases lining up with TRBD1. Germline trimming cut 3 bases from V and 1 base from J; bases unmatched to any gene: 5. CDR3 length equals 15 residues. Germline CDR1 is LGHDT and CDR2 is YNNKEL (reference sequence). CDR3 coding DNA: TGTGCCAGCAGCCACCCCACAGGGGTCCAAGAGACCCAGTACTTC. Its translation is CASSHPTGVQETQYF.

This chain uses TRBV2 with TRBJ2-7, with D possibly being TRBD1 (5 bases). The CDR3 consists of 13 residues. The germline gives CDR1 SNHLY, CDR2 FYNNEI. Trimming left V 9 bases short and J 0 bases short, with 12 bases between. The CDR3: CASQQESSYEQYF. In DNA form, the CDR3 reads TGTGCCAGTCAACAGGAGAGCTCCTACGAGCAGTACTTC. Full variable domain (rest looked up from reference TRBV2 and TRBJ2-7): EPEVTQTPSHQVTQMGQEVILRCVPISNHLYFYWYRQILGQKVEFLVSFYNNEISEKSEIFDDQFSVERPDGSNFTLKIRSTKLEDSAMYFCASQQESSYEQYFGPGTRLTVT.